The 5 T cell receptor beta chains below were found in one sample sequenced in a study of PD-1 blockade in classical Hodgkin lymphoma. After autologous stem cell transplantation all patients relapsed, and prior brentuximab vedotin exposure differed between cohorts. The authors enriched CD8+ T cells from thawed PBMCs via magnetic negative selection. Method: immunoSEQ multiplex PCR; TCRdb's copy keeps in-frame clones and lacks some. The data show over 25,000 clones, with about 91% seen just once and 6.5% to 7.5% held by the top ten. The sequencing used CD8+ T cells from blood, collected at baseline. The receptors originated from a human donor with classical Hodgkin lymphoma.

The chain has TRBV27 and TRBJ2-7, with D unclear. Trimming took 7 bases from V and 0 from J, leaving 10 bases between them. Germline V gives CDR1 MNHEY, CDR2 SMNVEV (reference sequence). This CDR3 is 13 amino acids long. The CDR3 region is CASIGHTSYEQYF. DNA of the CDR3: TGTGCCAGCATCGGGCATACCTCCTACGAGCAGTACTTC.

The chain recombines TRBV10-2 with TRBJ1-1; D might be TRBD1 (5 bases). The V gene lost 0 bases and the J gene lost 3 bases, with 20 bases spanning the gap. The length of the CDR3 is 18 residues. Germline loops: CDR1 WSHSY, CDR2 SAAADI. In DNA, the CDR3 is TGCGCCAGCAGTGAGTCGTTCAGGGTTCCATTGGGGGACACTGAAGCTTTCTTT. Translating it yields CASSESFRVPLGDTEAFF.

The chain couples TRBV30 to TRBJ2-7, with D perhaps TRBD2 (5 bases). Germline CDR1 GTSNPN, CDR2 SVGIG (reference sequence). V lost 7 bases, J lost 2 bases, and 18 bases lay in between. This CDR3 is 14 amino acids long. The CDR3 here is CASETSPGAYEQYF. In DNA, the CDR3 is TGTGCCTCGGAAACCTCGCCCGGGGCCTACGAGCAGTACTTC.

The genes are TRBV29-1 and TRBJ2-1; TRBD2 matches at 14 bases. V was clipped by 1 base and J by 8 bases; unmatched bases: 10. The CDR3 has 17 amino acids. CDR1 and CDR2 (germline): SQVTM, ANQGSEA. CDR3 DNA sequence: TGCAGCGTTGAAGCCGTCATCGGGACTAGCGGGAGTTATGAGCAGTTCTTC. Its translation is CSVEAVIGTSGSYEQFF.

This clone was recorded only once. J is TRBJ2-7 and V is TRBV7-8, with D perhaps being TRBD1 or TRBD2 (5 bases each). The CDR3 totals 14 residues. The V end lost 5 bases, the J end lost 2 bases, and 13 bases lay between the germline ends. Germline V gives CDR1 SGHVS, CDR2 FQNEAQ. CDR3 loop: CASSPGPITYEQYF. The CDR3 nucleotides are TGTGCCAGCAGCCCGGGACCGATAACCTACGAGCAGTACTTC.